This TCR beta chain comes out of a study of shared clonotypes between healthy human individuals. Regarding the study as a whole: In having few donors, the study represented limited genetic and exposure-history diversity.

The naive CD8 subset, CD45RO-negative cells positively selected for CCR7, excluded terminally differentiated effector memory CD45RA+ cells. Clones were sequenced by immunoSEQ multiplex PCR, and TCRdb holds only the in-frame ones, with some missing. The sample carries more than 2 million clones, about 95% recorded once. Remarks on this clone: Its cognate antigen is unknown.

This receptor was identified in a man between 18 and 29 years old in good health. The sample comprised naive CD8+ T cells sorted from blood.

This CDR3 reads CASSFGGTGGNQPQHF. CDR3 DNA: TGTGCCAGCAGTTTTGGAGGGACAGGGGGCAATCAGCCCCAGCATTTT. The gene calls are TRBV5-6 and TRBJ1-5; 10 bases match TRBD1. J was trimmed by 2 bases and V by 5 bases; bases with no gene match: 7. This CDR3 is 16 amino acids long. The germline V gene encodes CDR1 SGHDT and CDR2 YYEEEE.